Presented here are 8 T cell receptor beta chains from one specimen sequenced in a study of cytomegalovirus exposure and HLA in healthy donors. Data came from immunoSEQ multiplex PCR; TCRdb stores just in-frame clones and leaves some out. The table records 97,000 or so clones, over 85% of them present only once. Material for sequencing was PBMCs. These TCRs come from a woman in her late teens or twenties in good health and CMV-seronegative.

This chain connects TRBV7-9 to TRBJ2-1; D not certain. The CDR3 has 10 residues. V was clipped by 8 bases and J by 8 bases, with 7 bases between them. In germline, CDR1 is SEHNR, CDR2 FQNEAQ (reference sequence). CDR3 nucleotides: TGTGCCAGCGGGCACGATGAGCAGTTCTTC. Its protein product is CASGHDEQFF.

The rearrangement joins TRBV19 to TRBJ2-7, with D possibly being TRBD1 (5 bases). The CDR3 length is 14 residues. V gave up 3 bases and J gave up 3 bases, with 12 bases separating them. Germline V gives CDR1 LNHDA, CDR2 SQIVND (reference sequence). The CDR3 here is CASSIAARGYEQYF. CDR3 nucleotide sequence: TGTGCCAGTAGTATCGCGGCAAGGGGCTACGAGCAGTACTTC.

The CDR3 nucleotides are TGTGCCAGCAGCTTAGCAACTAGCGCCTTATACGAGCAGTACTTC. Residues: CASSLATSALYEQYF. V is TRBV7-2 and J is TRBJ2-7; 7 bases are a match to TRBD2. CDR1 and CDR2 from the germline V gene are SGHTA and FQGNSA. With V trimmed by 0 bases and J by 4 bases, 6 bases remained unmatched. This CDR3 spans 15 amino acids.

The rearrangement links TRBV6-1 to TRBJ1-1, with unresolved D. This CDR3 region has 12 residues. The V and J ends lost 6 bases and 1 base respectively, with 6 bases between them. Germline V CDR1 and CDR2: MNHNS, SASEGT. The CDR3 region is CASRRSNTEAFF. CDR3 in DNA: TGTGCCAGCAGACGGTCGAACACTGAAGCTTTCTTT.

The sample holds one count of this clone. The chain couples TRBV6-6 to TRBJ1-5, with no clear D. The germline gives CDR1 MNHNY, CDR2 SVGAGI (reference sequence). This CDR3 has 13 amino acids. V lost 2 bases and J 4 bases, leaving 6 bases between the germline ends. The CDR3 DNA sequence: TGTGCCAGCAGTTACGGAGGGAATCAGCCCCAGCATTTT. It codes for CASSYGGNQPQHF.

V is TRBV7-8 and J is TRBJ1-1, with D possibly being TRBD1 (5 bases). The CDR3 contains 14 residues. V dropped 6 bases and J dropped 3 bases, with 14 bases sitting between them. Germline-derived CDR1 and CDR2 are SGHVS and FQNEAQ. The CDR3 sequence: CASSLPQDHTEAFF. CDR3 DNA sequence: TGTGCCAGCAGTTTACCACAGGACCACACTGAAGCTTTCTTT.

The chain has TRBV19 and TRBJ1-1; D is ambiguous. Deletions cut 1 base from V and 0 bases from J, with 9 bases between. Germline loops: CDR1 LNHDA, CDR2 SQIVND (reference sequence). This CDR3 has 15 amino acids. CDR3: CASSIVPGMNTEAFF. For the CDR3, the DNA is TGTGCCAGTAGTATAGTCCCAGGCATGAACACTGAAGCTTTCTTT. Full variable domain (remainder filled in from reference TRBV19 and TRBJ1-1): DGGITQSPKYLFRKEGQNVTLSCEQNLNHDAMYWYRQDPGQGLRLIYYSQIVNDFQKGDIAEGYSVSREKKESFPLTVTSAQKNPTAFYLCASSIVPGMNTEAFFGQGTRLTVV.

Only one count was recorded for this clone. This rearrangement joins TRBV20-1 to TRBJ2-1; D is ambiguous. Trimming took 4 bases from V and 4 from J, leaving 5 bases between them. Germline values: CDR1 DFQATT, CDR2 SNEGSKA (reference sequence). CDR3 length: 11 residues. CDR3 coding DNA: TGCAGTGCTAACGGGTACAATGAGCAGTTCTTC. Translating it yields CSANGYNEQFF.